This T cell receptor (beta chain) derives from a study of vaccination and CD4 T cells after COVID-19. Treatment denoted: approximately 10-day PBMC culture with coronavirus spike peptide pools or control peptides (ViraFEST assay). A word on this clonotype: Its antigen is currently unknown.

The CDR3 loop spans 14 amino acids. The V gene lost 0 bases and the J gene lost 4 bases, with 9 bases spanning the gap. Germline CDR1 is MNHEY and CDR2 is SVGAGI. Oncomine TCR Beta short-read sequencing was applied to DNA from cultured CD4+ T cells. TCRdb processed the PCR reads anew with MiXCR; each CDR3 protein has one entry. The table lists about 17,000 distinct CDR3 sequences, under 60% of them singletons. The sequenced sample consisted of CD4+ T cells from blood, cultured in vitro. The V call is TRBV6-5, the J call TRBJ1-2; D unresolved. This TCR came from a human donor who had recovered from COVID-19. The chain's CDR3 is CASSYSIEGYGYTF. The CDR3 nucleotides read TGTGCCAGCAGTTACTCGATCGAGGGCTATGGCTACACCTTC.